Following are 29 T cell receptor beta chains from one sample sequenced in a study of human T cells and chemical hapten exposure. The time point denotes: patch test 1, 2 weeks after DPC sensitization. As to treatment: therapeutic diphenylcyclopropenone sensitization with weekly scalp DPC. TCRdb reprocessed the RACE reads via MiXCR and lists one record per CDR3 protein. The sample holds fewer than 130,000 distinct CDR3 sequences, approximately 10% seen once. The sample here was whole blood, taken in connection with sensitization to the hapten diphenylcyclopropenone (DPC). Source of these receptors: a middle-aged woman with alopecia areata. Some clones in this sample may be carry-over from other donors' samples.

The V and J genes are TRBV13 and TRBJ1-6, with TRBD1 matching over 10 bases. In germline, CDR1 is PRHDT, CDR2 FYEKMQ (reference sequence). The trim removed 2 bases at V and 9 bases at J, leaving 16 bases unmatched. This CDR3 is 19 amino acids long. The CDR3 sequence: CASSLRGTGVSFRGSPLHF. CDR3 DNA: TGTGCCAGCAGCTTACGCGGGACAGGGGTATCCTTTCGAGGTTCACCCCTCCACTTT. The full variable domain, with the rest looked up from reference TRBV13 and TRBJ1-6, is AAGVIQSPRHLIKEKRETATLKCYPIPRHDTVYWYQQGPGQDPQFLISFYEKMQSDKGSIPDRFSAQQFSDYHSELNMSSLELGDSALYFCASSLRGTGVSFRGSPLHFGNGTRLTVT.

The V and J genes are TRBV7-8 and TRBJ1-1; D gene ambiguous. The CDR3 loop spans 16 amino acids. Germline CDR1 reads SGHVS; CDR2 reads FQNEAQ. Trimming stripped 2 bases from V and 4 bases from J, with 17 bases between. The CDR3 DNA reads TGTGCCAGCAGCTTACTATTTCGGGAAATTCGCACTGAAGCTTTCTTT. It yields the protein CASSLLFREIRTEAFF.

This clonotype was detected many times. The chain uses TRBV6-2 or TRBV6-3 and TRBJ1-5; D gene ambiguous. Germline CDR1 is MNHEY and CDR2 is SVGEGT. V was shortened by 2 bases and J by 9 bases, with 8 bases between the two germline ends. CDR3 length: 12 residues. The CDR3 coding sequence is TGTGCCAGCAGTTACCAGTACCGGCCCCAGCATTTT. Translation gives CASSYQYRPQHF.

The table lists this clonotype with many counts. CDR3 in DNA: TGTGCCAGCAGCCCTTCTTCGGAGGGACTCGGTGAGCAGTTCTTC. It encodes CASSPSSEGLGEQFF. This chain links TRBV9 with TRBJ2-1, with a tentative D call TRBD2 (6 bases). Germline CDR1 reads SGDLS; CDR2 reads YYNGEE. The germline V and J ends were trimmed by 4 bases and 9 bases, with 20 bases remaining between them. The CDR3 runs to 15 residues.

The chain links TRBV12-3 or TRBV12-4 to TRBJ1-6; unclear D gene. Trimming shortened V by 6 bases and J by 8 bases, and 20 bases separated the two germline ends. This CDR3 comprises 16 residues. The CDR3 region is CASSPRRGGGDSPLHF. CDR3 bases: TGTGCCAGCAGCCCCCGACGGGGTGGAGGTGATTCACCCCTCCACTTT.

This chain joins TRBV7-8 and TRBJ1-1; D is perhaps TRBD1 (6 bases). With 5 bases removed from V and 7 bases from J, the gap between germline ends came to 17 bases. This CDR3 comprises 14 residues. CDR1 SGHVS and CDR2 FQNEAQ come from the germline V gene. The CDR3 DNA is TGTGCCAGCAGCCGGGGACAACTCATTCGTGAAGCTTTCTTT. Its translation: CASSRGQLIREAFF. The whole variable domain, filled in from reference TRBV7-8 and TRBJ1-1, reads GAGVSQSPRYKVAKRGQDVALRCDPISGHVSLFWYQQALGQGPEFLTYFQNEAQLDKSGLPSDRFFAERPEGSVSTLKIQRTQQEDSAVYLCASSRGQLIREAFFGQGTRLTVV.

There are many counts of this clonotype. The chain combines TRBV7-2 with TRBJ1-2; tentatively, D is TRBD1 (5 bases). Trimming took off 5 bases at V and 6 bases at J, with 19 bases between the two ends. CDR1 SGHTA and CDR2 FQGNSA come from the germline V gene. CDR3 length: 15 amino acids. The CDR3 sequence is CASSPTRGSGDGYTF. The CDR3 bases are TGTGCCAGCAGCCCTACTAGGGGATCTGGGGATGGCTACACCTTC. Drawing the rest from reference TRBV7-2 and TRBJ1-2, the complete variable domain is GAGVSQSPSNKVTEKGKDVELRCDPISGHTALYWYRQSLGQGLEFLIYFQGNSAPDKSGLPSDRFSAERTGGSVSTLTIQRTQQEDSAVYLCASSPTRGSGDGYTFGSGTRLTVV.

This clonotype was detected a few times. This rearrangement joins TRBV28 to TRBJ2-7, with a possible D match to TRBD2 (6 bases). Germline assignment: CDR1 MDHEN and CDR2 SYDVKM. CDR3 length equals 14 residues. With 6 bases removed from V and 5 bases from J, the gap between germline ends came to 17 bases. CDR3 protein: CASSKYGASDEQYF. The CDR3 DNA reads TGTGCCAGCAGCAAGTACGGGGCTAGCGACGAGCAGTACTTC.

This chain links TRBV6-5 with TRBJ2-3; D is possibly TRBD1 or TRBD2 (5 bases each). CDR3 size: 16 residues. Trimming took 4 bases from V and 1 from J, leaving 15 bases between them. Per the germline V gene, CDR1 is MNHEY and CDR2 is SVGAGI. The CDR3 loop is CASSSPELGGTDTQYF. The CDR3 DNA sequence: TGTGCCAGCAGTTCCCCAGAATTGGGGGGCACAGATACGCAGTATTTT.

Ten or more counts support this clonotype. The J gene is TRBJ1-1, the V gene TRBV9, with D possibly TRBD1 on 6 matching bases. The CDR3 totals 15 residues. V shed 0 bases and J shed 1 base, with 10 bases lying between them. Germline V lookup: CDR1 SGDLS, CDR2 YYNGEE. CDR3 region: CASSVAPGANTEAFF. The CDR3 nucleotides read TGTGCCAGCAGCGTAGCCCCAGGGGCGAACACTGAAGCTTTCTTT.

The CDR3 here is CSARDWTSVTYEQYF. DNA for the CDR3: TGCAGTGCTAGAGATTGGACTAGCGTTACCTACGAGCAGTACTTC. The chain has TRBV20-1 and TRBJ2-7, with TRBD2 matching over 9 bases. The CDR3 is 15 amino acids. Per germline, CDR1 DFQATT and CDR2 SNEGSKA (reference sequence). V shed 0 bases and J 2 bases; nucleotides not matched to a gene: 5.

The J gene is TRBJ1-5, the V gene TRBV7-6; no clear D gene. This CDR3 comprises 15 residues. V was pared by 7 bases and J by 1 base, with 14 bases between. The germline V gene has CDR1 SGHVS and CDR2 FNYEAQ. The CDR3 DNA sequence: TGTGCCAGCACCCTTAATAGGTTGAGCAATCAGCCCCAGCATTTT. As protein: CASTLNRLSNQPQHF.

This clonotype was detected many times. V usage is TRBV14 and J usage is TRBJ2-1, with D possibly matching TRBD2 (6 bases). CDR3 length equals 15 residues. Germline values: CDR1 SGHDN, CDR2 FVKESK. Trimming took off 5 bases at V and 2 bases at J, with 13 bases between the two ends. CDR3 sequence (DNA): TGTGCCAGCAGCATCGGGACTTCTCCCTACAATGAGCAGTTCTTC. This gives the protein CASSIGTSPYNEQFF. The full variable domain, with the rest looked up from reference TRBV14 and TRBJ2-1, is EAGVTQFPSHSVIEKGQTVTLRCDPISGHDNLYWYRRVMGKEIKFLLHFVKESKQDESGMPNNRFLAERTGGTYSTLKVQPAELEDSGVYFCASSIGTSPYNEQFFGPGTRLTVL.

The sample holds a few counts of this clonotype. The CDR3 here is CASSLAPGSSYEQYF. The CDR3, as DNA: TGTGCCAGCAGTTTAGCCCCAGGTAGCTCCTACGAGCAGTACTTC. V and J are TRBV12-3 or TRBV12-4 and TRBJ2-7; the D is unclear. V shed 0 bases and J shed 0 bases, with 9 bases lying between them. This CDR3 is 15 amino acids long.

This clonotype came up a few times. This chain joins TRBV20-1 and TRBJ2-5; TRBD2 agrees at 11 bases. The length of the CDR3 is 13 residues. The V gene end was trimmed by 4 bases and the J gene end by 6 bases; junction bases not matched to a gene: 4. Per the germline V gene, CDR1 is DFQATT and CDR2 is SNEGSKA (reference sequence). The CDR3 nucleotides read TGCAGTGCTAAGCTAGCGGGGGGTCAGACCCAGTACTTC. Translation gives CSAKLAGGQTQYF.

This sequence joins TRBV19 and TRBJ2-3; D is unclear. V gave up 5 bases and J gave up 2 bases, with 8 bases separating them. The germline V gene has CDR1 LNHDA and CDR2 SQIVND (reference sequence). The CDR3 has 13 amino acids. CDR3 sequence reads: CASSPGSTDTQYF. CDR3 DNA sequence: TGTGCCAGTAGTCCCGGGTCCACAGATACGCAGTATTTT.

This clonotype was seen more than once but under ten times. The chain links TRBV7-9 to TRBJ1-1; 9 bases are a match to TRBD1. This CDR3 region has 13 residues. CDR1 and CDR2 (germline): SEHNR, FQNEAQ (reference sequence). The ends lost 8 bases at V and 5 bases at J; junction bases unmatched: 6. The CDR3 loop reads CASQTGGFTEAFF. The CDR3 DNA is TGTGCCAGCCAGACAGGGGGTTTTACTGAAGCTTTCTTT.

The sample holds a few counts of this clonotype. This chain joins TRBV18 and TRBJ1-2; D gene ambiguous. V was shortened by 2 bases and J by 7 bases, with 17 bases between the two germline ends. The CDR3 spans 15 residues. CDR1 and CDR2 from the germline V gene are KGHSH and LQKENI. CDR3 bases: TGTGCCAGCTCACCAGGCCGCCTTAGGAATGGTGGCTACACCTTC. It codes for CASSPGRLRNGGYTF. Full variable domain (remainder filled in from reference TRBV18 and TRBJ1-2): NAGVMQNPRHLVRRRGQEARLRCSPMKGHSHVYWYRQLPEEGLKFMVYLQKENIIDESGMPKERFSAEFPKEGPSILRIQQVVRGDSAAYFCASSPGRLRNGGYTFGSGTRLTVV.

This sequence joins TRBV11-2 and TRBJ2-3; 8 bases line up with TRBD2. Germline values: CDR1 SGHAT, CDR2 FQNNGV. This CDR3 region has 13 residues. Trimming took 5 bases from V and 7 from J; bases not matched to a gene: 5. CDR3 nucleotides: TGTGCCAGCAGCGGACTAGCCATACATACGCAGTATTTT. Translation gives CASSGLAIHTQYF.

This clonotype was observed at least ten times. The rearrangement links TRBV6-5 to TRBJ2-1; weak D call: TRBD2 (5 bases). The germline V gene has CDR1 MNHEY and CDR2 SVGAGI. The CDR3 is made up of 16 amino acids. V was cut by 5 bases and J by 2 bases, with 16 bases left in between. In nucleotides, the CDR3 is TGTGCCAGCAGTCAACCGAGGCGGGCTACCTACAATGAGCAGTTCTTC. Encoded protein: CASSQPRRATYNEQFF.

Details on this clonotype: At one boundary the junction diverges from the germline segment, which might be a read error. The chain is built from TRBV12-3 or TRBV12-4 and TRBJ2-7; possible D gene TRBD2, 5 bases. The CDR3 runs 14 residues. The CDR3 DNA reads TGTGCCAGCAGCCCCGGGGTCCCTCCCTACAAGCAGTACTTC. This sequence encodes CASSPGVPPYKQYF.

This clonotype was detected a few times. The CDR3 DNA is TGCGCCAGCGCGGACAGAGGCAATCAGCCCCAGCATTTT. It specifies CASADRGNQPQHF. The V and J genes are TRBV10-2 and TRBJ1-5; tentative D call: TRBD1 (6 bases). The CDR3 totals 13 residues. Trimming took 8 bases from V and 2 from J, leaving 10 bases between them. The V gene's germline CDR1 is WSHSY and CDR2 SAAADI.

This clonotype occurred a few times. This chain joins TRBV12-3 or TRBV12-4 and TRBJ1-6; D gene unclear. Trimming stripped 6 bases from V and 7 bases from J, with 10 bases between. The CDR3 extends over 13 amino acids. The CDR3 region is CASRTLGNSPLHF. In DNA, the CDR3 is TGTGCCAGCAGGACCCTGGGGAATTCACCCCTCCACTTT.

This clonotype was detected many times. The chain is built from TRBV12-5 and TRBJ1-1, with D uncertain. V lost 2 bases to trimming and J lost 6 bases, with 7 bases between them. There are 12 residues in the CDR3. Per the germline V gene, CDR1 is LGHNT and CDR2 is FRNRAP. CDR3 loop: CASGLPRAEAFF. As DNA, the CDR3 is TGTGCTAGTGGTTTGCCGCGCGCTGAAGCTTTCTTT.

This clonotype has just a few counts. The gene calls are TRBV20-1 and TRBJ1-6; TRBD1 might be the D (6 bases). The germline gives CDR1 DFQATT, CDR2 SNEGSKA (reference sequence). This CDR3 is 14 amino acids long. The V gene lost 3 bases and the J gene lost 6 bases, with 12 bases spanning the gap. The CDR3 loop reads CSARPPRGNSPLHF. In DNA, the CDR3 is TGCAGTGCTAGGCCCCCCAGGGGTAATTCACCCCTCCACTTT.

This chain connects TRBV15 to TRBJ2-7; D assignment may be TRBD1 or TRBD2 (5 bases each). The CDR3 is made up of 15 amino acids. Trimming took 2 bases from V and 4 from J, leaving 15 bases between them. Germline-derived CDR1 and CDR2 are LNHNV and YYDKDF (reference sequence). The DNA of the CDR3 is TGTGCCACCAGCAGACCGGGACGGTTGAAATACGAGCAGTACTTC. This translates into CATSRPGRLKYEQYF. The whole variable domain, remainder taken from reference TRBV15 and TRBJ2-7, is DAMVIQNPRYQVTQFGKPVTLSCSQTLNHNVMYWYQQKSSQAPKLLFHYYDKDFNNEADTPDNFQSRRPNTSFCFLDIRSPGLGDTAMYLCATSRPGRLKYEQYFGPGTRLTVT.

Many counts were recorded for this clonotype. The gene calls are TRBV12-3 or TRBV12-4 and TRBJ1-4, with TRBD1 matching over 9 bases. The ends lost 5 bases at V and 6 bases at J; junction bases unmatched: 4. This CDR3 spans 14 amino acids. The CDR3 nucleotides read TGTGCCAGCAGTCCGGACAGGGGCTATGAAAAACTGTTTTTT. This gives the protein CASSPDRGYEKLFF.

This chain links TRBV11-2 with TRBJ2-5; no clear D gene. With the DNA end fitting TRBJ2-1 better, the J assignment may be wrong. The CDR3 covers 12 residues. Germline loops: CDR1 SGHAT, CDR2 FQNNGV. The CDR3 sequence is CASSLDRPPQFF. The CDR3 nucleotides are TGTGCCAGCAGCTTAGATCGCCCCCCCCAGTTCTTC.

This clonotype came up many times. The chain is built from TRBV25-1 and TRBJ1-5; D may be TRBD1 (6 bases). The germline V gene has CDR1 MGHDK and CDR2 SYGVNS. The ends were cut back, 6 bases at V and 7 bases at J, with 19 bases in the middle. The CDR3 totals 15 residues. The DNA of the CDR3 is TGTGCCAGCAGCGGTAGGGGGGGTCATGGACAGCCCCAGCATTTT. Its protein product is CASSGRGGHGQPQHF.